This T cell receptor (beta chain) was documented in a study of cytomegalovirus exposure and HLA in healthy donors. The CDR3 contains 17 residues. Germline V gene lookup returns CDR1 LNHDA and CDR2 SQIVND (reference sequence). V was pared by 7 bases and J by 2 bases, with 9 bases of the junction left unmatched. The donors were healthy bone marrow donors. The primer mix had 60 Vbeta and 13 Jbeta primers. Produced via immunoSEQ multiplex PCR; TCRdb's table is partial and in-frame only. This table lists 140,000 to 150,000 clones. The V and J genes are TRBV19 and TRBJ2-2; 11 nucleotides agree with TRBD2. The TCR originated in a male donor in good health and CMV-seronegative. Sequencing was performed on PBMCs. The CDR3 is CASTPDSGGENTGELFF. CDR3 bases: TGTGCCAGTACTCCAGATAGCGGGGGGGAAAACACCGGGGAGCTGTTTTTT.